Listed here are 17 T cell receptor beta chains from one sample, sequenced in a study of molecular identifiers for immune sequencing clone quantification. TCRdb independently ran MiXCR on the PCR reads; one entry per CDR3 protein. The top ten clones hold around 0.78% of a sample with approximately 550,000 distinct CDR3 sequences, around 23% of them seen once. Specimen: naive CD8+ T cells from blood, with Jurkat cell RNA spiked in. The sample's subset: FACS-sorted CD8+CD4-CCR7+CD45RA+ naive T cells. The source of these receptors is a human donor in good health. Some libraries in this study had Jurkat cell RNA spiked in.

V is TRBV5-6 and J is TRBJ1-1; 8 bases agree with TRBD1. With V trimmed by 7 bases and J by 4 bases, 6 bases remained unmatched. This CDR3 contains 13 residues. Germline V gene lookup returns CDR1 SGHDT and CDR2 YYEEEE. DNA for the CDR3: TGTGCCAGCGGGCCTACAGGGGGCACTGAAGCTTTCTTT. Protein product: CASGPTGGTEAFF.

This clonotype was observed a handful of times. CDR3 protein: CASSYRSRGLMNTEAFF. As DNA, the CDR3 is TGTGCCAGCAGTTACCGTTCCAGGGGCCTCATGAACACTGAAGCTTTCTTT. This chain uses TRBV6-5 with TRBJ1-1, with D possibly being TRBD1 (6 bases). Trimming stripped 2 bases from V and 0 bases from J, with 16 bases between. Germline assignment: CDR1 MNHEY and CDR2 SVGAGI. This CDR3 contains 17 residues.

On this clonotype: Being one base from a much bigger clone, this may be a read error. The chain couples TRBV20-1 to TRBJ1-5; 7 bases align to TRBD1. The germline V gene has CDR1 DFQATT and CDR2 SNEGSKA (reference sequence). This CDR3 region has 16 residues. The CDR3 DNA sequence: TGCAGTGCTCCCGACAGGGCGGCCTATAGCAATCAGCCCCAGCAGTTT. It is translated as CSAPDRAAYSNQPQQF.

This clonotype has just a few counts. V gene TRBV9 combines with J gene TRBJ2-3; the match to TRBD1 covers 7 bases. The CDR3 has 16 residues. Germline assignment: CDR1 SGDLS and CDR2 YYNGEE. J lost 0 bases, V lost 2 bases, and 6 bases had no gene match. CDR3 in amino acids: CASSVDRVSSTDTQYF. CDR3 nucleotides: TGTGCCAGCAGCGTTGACAGGGTATCTAGCACAGATACGCAGTATTTT.

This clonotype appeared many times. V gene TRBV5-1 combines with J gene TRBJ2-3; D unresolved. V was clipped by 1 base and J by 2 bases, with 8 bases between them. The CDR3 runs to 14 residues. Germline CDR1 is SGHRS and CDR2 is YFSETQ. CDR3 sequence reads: CASSLYPDTDTQYF. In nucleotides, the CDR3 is TGCGCCAGCAGCTTGTACCCCGACACAGATACGCAGTATTTT.

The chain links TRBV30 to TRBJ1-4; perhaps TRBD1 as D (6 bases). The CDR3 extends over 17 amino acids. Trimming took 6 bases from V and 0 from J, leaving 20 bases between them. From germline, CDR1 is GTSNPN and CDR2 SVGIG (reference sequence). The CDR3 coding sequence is TGTGCCTGCCGGGGCAGGGGAAGTATTGCAACTAATGAAAAACTGTTTTTT. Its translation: CACRGRGSIATNEKLFF.

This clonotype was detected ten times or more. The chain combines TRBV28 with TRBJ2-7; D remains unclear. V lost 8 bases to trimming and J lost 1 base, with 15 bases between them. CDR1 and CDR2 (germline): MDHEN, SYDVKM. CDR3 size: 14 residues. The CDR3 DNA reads TGTGCCAGCGTCCTCCCTGGCAGTTCCTACGAGCAGTACTTC. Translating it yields CASVLPGSSYEQYF.

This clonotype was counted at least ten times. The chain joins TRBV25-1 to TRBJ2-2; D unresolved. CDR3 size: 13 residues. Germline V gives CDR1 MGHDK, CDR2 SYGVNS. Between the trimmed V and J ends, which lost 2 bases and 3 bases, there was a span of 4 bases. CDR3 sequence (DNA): TGTGCCAGCAGTGAACCCTACACCGGGGAGCTGTTTTTT. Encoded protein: CASSEPYTGELFF.

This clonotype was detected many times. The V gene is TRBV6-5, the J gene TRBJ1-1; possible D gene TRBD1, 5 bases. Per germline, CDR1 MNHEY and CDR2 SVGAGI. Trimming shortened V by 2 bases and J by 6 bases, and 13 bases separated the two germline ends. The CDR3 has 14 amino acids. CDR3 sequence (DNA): TGTGCCAGCAGTTACGGAGGGGATTTCTCTGAAGCTTTCTTT. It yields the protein CASSYGGDFSEAFF.

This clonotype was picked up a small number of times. The CDR3 nucleotides are TGTGCCAGCAGCTTGGTGGCAGGAGCAATTGATACGCAGTATTTT. It translates to CASSLVAGAIDTQYF. V usage is TRBV5-8 and J usage is TRBJ2-3; D unclear. V lost 0 bases to trimming and J lost 6 bases, with 14 bases between them. Germline CDR1 reads SGHTS; CDR2 reads YDEGEE. CDR3 length: 15 amino acids.

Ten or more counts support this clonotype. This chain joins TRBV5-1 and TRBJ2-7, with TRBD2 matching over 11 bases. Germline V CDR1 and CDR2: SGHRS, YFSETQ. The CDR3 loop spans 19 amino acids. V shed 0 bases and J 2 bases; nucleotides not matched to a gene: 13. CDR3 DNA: TGCGCCAGCAGCTTGGAGTTTCTGACTAGCGGGAAAACAGCCTACGAGCAGTACTTC. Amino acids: CASSLEFLTSGKTAYEQYF.

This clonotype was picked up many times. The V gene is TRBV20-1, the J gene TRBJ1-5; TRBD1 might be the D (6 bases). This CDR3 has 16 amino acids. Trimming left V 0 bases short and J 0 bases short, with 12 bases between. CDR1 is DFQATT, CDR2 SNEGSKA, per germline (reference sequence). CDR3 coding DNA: TGCAGTGCTAGAGATAGGAGGGGGGTTAGCAATCAGCCCCAGCATTTT. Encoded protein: CSARDRRGVSNQPQHF.

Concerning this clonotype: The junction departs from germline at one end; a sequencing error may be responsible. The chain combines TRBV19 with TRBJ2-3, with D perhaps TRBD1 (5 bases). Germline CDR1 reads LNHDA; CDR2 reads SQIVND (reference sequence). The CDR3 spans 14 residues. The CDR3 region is CASSRQGQADTLYF. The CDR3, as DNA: TGTGCCAGTAGTAGGCAGGGTCAGGCAGATACGCTGTATTTT.

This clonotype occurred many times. Written as DNA, the CDR3 is TGTGCCAGCAGCTGGGACTTAACAGATACGCAGTATTTT. It is translated as CASSWDLTDTQYF. The chain joins TRBV5-5 to TRBJ2-3, with D perhaps TRBD2 (6 bases). Trimming pared 3 bases from V and 3 bases from J, leaving 8 bases between. CDR3 length: 13 amino acids. CDR1 is SGHKS, CDR2 YYEKEE, per germline (reference sequence). Variable domain in full (rest from reference TRBV5-5 and TRBJ2-3): DAGVTQSPTHLIKTRGQQVTLRCSPISGHKSVSWYQQVLGQGPQFIFQYYEKEERGRGNFPDRFSARQFPNYSSELNVNALLLGDSALYLCASSWDLTDTQYFGPGTRLTVL.

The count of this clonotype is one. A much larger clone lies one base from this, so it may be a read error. CDR3 sequence: CASSFMGTLQEPQYF. The CDR3 nucleotides are TGTGCCAGCAGCTTTATGGGGACATTGCAAGAGCCCCAGTACTTC. This chain connects TRBV11-2 to TRBJ2-5; perhaps TRBD1 as D (6 bases). The CDR3 consists of 15 residues. Germline values: CDR1 SGHAT, CDR2 FQNNGV.

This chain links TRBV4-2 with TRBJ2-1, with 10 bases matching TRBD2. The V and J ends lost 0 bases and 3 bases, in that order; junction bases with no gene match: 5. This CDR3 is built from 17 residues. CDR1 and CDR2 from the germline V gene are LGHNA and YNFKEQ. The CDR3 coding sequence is TGTGCCAGCAGCCAAGATCTTGGACTAGCGGTCTACAATGAGCAGTTCTTC. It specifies CASSQDLGLAVYNEQFF.

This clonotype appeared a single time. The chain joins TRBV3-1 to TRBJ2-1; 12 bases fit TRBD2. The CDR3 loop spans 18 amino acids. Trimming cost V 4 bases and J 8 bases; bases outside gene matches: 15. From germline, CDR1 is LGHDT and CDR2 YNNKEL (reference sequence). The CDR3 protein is CASSLSTSGSGLGDEQFF. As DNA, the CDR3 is TGTGCCAGCAGCCTATCGACTAGCGGGAGTGGGCTTGGGGATGAGCAGTTCTTC.